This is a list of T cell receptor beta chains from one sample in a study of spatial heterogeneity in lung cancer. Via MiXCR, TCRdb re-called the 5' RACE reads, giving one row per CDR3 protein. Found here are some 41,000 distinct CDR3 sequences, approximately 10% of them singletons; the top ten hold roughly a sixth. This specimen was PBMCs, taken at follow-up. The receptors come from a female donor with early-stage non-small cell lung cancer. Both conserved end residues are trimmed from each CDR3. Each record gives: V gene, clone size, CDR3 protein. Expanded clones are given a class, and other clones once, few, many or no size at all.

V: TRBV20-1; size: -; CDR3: SAVLRLAGGREQY
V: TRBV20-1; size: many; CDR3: SVLRPGTGELF
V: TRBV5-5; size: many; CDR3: ASSFRGTSGDEQF
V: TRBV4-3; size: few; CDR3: ASSQWGSTDTQY
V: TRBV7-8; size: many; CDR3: ATPRGRREDTGELF
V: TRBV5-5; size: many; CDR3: ASSRGAGGEQY
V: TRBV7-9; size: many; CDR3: ASSFPTAGNTEAF
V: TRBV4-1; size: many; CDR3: ASSQLDMGFSGANVLT
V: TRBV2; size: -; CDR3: ASSEPTFTDTQY
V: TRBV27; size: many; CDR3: ASSLQGANYGYT
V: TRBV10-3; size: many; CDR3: AISDRGSNTGELF
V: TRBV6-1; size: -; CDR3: ASSEAGAGFSYEQY
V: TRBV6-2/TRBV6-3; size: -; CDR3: ASSRGGQFGETQY
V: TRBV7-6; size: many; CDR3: ASSPEGIAETQY
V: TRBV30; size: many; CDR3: AWGVGGYEQY
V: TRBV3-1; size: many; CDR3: ASSPAGGAQY
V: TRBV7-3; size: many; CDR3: ASSLGRGSYNEQF
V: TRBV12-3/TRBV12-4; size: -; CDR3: ASSLGTLTTDTQY
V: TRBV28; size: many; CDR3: ASSQRIDEQF
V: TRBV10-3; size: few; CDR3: AISETLTGMGYQPQH
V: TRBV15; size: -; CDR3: ATSRDPGDQPQH
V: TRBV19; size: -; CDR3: ASRRTGDTQY
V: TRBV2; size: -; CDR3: ASSEALGGASETQY
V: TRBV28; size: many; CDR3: ASSSSGTGAGDTQY
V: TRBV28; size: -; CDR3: ASSPPTLGAF
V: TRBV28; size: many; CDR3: ASSPLSGGAYEQY
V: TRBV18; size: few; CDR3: ASSPGQGAANEQF
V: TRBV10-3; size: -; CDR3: AISETGNTGELF
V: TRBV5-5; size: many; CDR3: ASSFVITGGRGYT
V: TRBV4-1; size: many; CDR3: ASSQVRGQPQH
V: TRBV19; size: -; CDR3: ASSRQGSQETQY
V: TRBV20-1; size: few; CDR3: SARDPIRDTDTQY
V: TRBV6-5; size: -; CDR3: ASSLRPRNEQF
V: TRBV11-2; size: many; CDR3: ASSPRTGGAEAF
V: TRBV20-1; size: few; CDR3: SSKGRGVEQF
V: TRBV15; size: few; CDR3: ATSRDMGGWRNLTYEQY
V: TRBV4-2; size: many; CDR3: ASSQGPLGPYTDTQY
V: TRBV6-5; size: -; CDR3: ASSYSTVSLRGNEQF
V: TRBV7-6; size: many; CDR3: ASSLTPSGGVNEQF
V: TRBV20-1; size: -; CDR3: SAPEGGRETQY
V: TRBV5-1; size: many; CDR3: ASTSFGGPNTDTQY
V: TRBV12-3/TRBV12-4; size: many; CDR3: ASTPILGQGARNTEAF
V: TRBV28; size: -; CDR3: ASCSSGTDLLRNTGELF
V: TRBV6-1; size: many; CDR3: ASSERLVPSGDYNEQF
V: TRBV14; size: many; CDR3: ASRGAVLLYTDTQY